The rows below give T cell receptor beta chains drawn from one sample of a study of early T cells in non-severe SARS-CoV-2 infection. TCRdb re-derived calls from the 5' RACE reads in MiXCR, one entry per CDR3 protein. The sample has under 95,000 distinct CDR3 sequences, around 12% seen once. Sequencing was carried out using whole blood. The receptors shown here come from an adult who was a healthcare worker with PCR-confirmed SARS-CoV-2 infection or an uninfected control (not recorded which). Both conserved end residues are part of each CDR3. D genes are given only for firm matches. Clone size, where shown, is once, few, many, or a class for clones that have expanded.

- - TRBJ2-3 TRBV3-1 TGTGCCAGCACCTCTTTGGGAGATACGCAGTATTTT CASTSLGDTQYF
- TRBD1 TRBJ1-4 TRBV24-1 TGTGCCACCAGTGACCCGGGACAGGGGGCAACTAATGAAAAACTGTTTTTT CATSDPGQGATNEKLFF
many - TRBJ1-6 TRBV5-1 TGCGCCAGCAGCTTGGGAGGGTATTCCTATAATTCACCCCTCCACTTT CASSLGGYSYNSPLHF
many TRBD2 TRBJ2-5 TRBV4-2 TGTGCCAGCAGCCGTGGGACTAGCGGGTTCCAAGAGACCCAGTACTTC CASSRGTSGFQETQYF
many TRBD1 TRBJ1-1 TRBV12-3/TRBV12-4 TGTGCCAGCAGTTTCGGGGGACAGGGTGGCACTGAAGCTTTCTTT CASSFGGQGGTEAFF
many - TRBJ1-2 TRBV30 TGTGCCTGGAGTGTAGCAGGAGGAGGCTATGGCTACACCTTC CAWSVAGGGYGYTF
many - TRBJ1-2 TRBV29-1 TGCAGCGTTGAAGACGACTATTGGGGTGGCTACACCTTC CSVEDDYWGGYTF
- - TRBJ1-4 TRBV19 TGTGCCAGTAGTATTGCCCGGCTTGAGGATGAAAAACTGTTTTTT CASSIARLEDEKLFF
- TRBD1 TRBJ1-6 TRBV14 TGTGCCAGCAGCCTCAGGGCCAGGGGGTCACCCCTCCACTTT CASSLRARGSPLHF
- TRBD2 TRBJ2-5 TRBV7-9 TGTGACAGCAGGGGACTAGCGGGGAGGCAAGAGACCCAGTACTTC CDSRGLAGRQETQYF
- - TRBJ2-1 TRBV20-1 TGCAGTGCTCCTAACCTGATTAGGAGCTCCTACAATGAGCAGTTCTTC CSAPNLIRSSYNEQFF
few TRBD1 TRBJ1-6 TRBV5-5 TGTGCCAGCAGCTTGGCCGCGACAGGGACATCCTCACCCCTCCACTTT CASSLAATGTSSPLHF
few TRBD2 TRBJ2-1 TRBV20-1 TGCGGTGCTATCGGACTAGCGGGAGTTCTTGAGCAGTTCTTC CGAIGLAGVLEQFF